This T cell receptor beta chain was recorded in a study of shared clonotypes between healthy human individuals. Trimming cost V 7 bases and J 7 bases, with 14 bases left between them. This CDR3 contains 13 residues. The germline V gene encodes CDR1 MNHNS and CDR2 SASEGT. The repertoire was sequenced with immunoSEQ multiplex PCR; TCRdb's copy has only in-frame clones and lacks some. The table lists hundreds of thousands of clones, about 96% of them singletons. This sequence originates from a young man in good health. Sequencing was carried out using memory CD8+ T cells sorted from blood. Subset defined: CD45RO+ cells pooled with CCR7-negative TemRA cells. The rearrangement joins TRBV6-1 to TRBJ2-1, with D perhaps matching TRBD1 (6 bases). The CDR3 DNA reads TGTGCCAGCAAGTCGTTTCAGGGGAATGAGCAGTTCTTC. As protein: CASKSFQGNEQFF.